A single sample is the source of the 21 T cell receptor beta chains below, sequenced in a study of shared T cell receptors in the human thymus. The protocol was immunoSEQ multiplex PCR, while the TCRdb copy is restricted to in-frame clones and leaves out a portion. The table shows hundreds of thousands of clones, with more than 70% occurring only once. These sequences were also reported in another study, on human thymus T cells.

The sample was thymocytes. Receptor source: a boy under two years old with a congenital heart defect.

The rearrangement links TRBV29-1 to TRBJ1-4; D not resolved. The V end lost 4 bases, the J end lost 0 bases, and 6 bases lay between the germline ends. The CDR3 has 13 amino acids. Germline-derived CDR1 and CDR2 are SQVTM and ANQGSEA. The CDR3 here is CSVGYPTNEKLFF. The CDR3 nucleotides read TGCAGCGTTGGTTATCCAACTAATGAAAAACTGTTTTTT.

The V and J genes are TRBV4-3 and TRBJ2-5; D possibly corresponds to TRBD1 (6 bases). V was shortened by 1 base and J by 5 bases, with 14 bases between the two germline ends. This CDR3 contains 15 residues. The germline V gene has CDR1 LGHNA and CDR2 YSLEER. CDR3 protein: CASSQGTVDGETQYF. CDR3 nucleotides: TGCGCCAGCAGCCAAGGGACAGTGGATGGGGAGACCCAGTACTTC.

This clone was picked up one time. This chain joins TRBV27 and TRBJ2-3, with a possible D match to TRBD2 (5 bases). The CDR3 runs 15 residues. V lost 1 base, J lost 0 bases, and 8 bases lay in between. Germline CDR1 MNHEY, CDR2 SMNVEV (reference sequence). DNA of the CDR3: TGTGCCAGCAGTTTATACGGGATGAGCACAGATACGCAGTATTTT. This codes for CASSLYGMSTDTQYF.

This chain links TRBV5-8 with TRBJ2-1; TRBD1 is a possible D gene (6 bases). The CDR3 loop spans 19 amino acids. Germline assignment: CDR1 SGHTS and CDR2 YDEGEE. The V and J ends lost 4 bases and 7 bases respectively, with 30 bases between them. CDR3 nucleotide sequence: TGTGCCAGCAGCCTCTTCCTTTACAGGGACGGGTCTCTCGAGAATGAGCAGTTCTTC. Its protein product is CASSLFLYRDGSLENEQFF.

The chain carries TRBV10-3 and TRBJ1-2; D is undetermined. This CDR3 spans 11 amino acids. Trimming shortened V by 10 bases and J by 4 bases, and 10 bases separated the two germline ends. CDR1 ENHRY and CDR2 SYGVKD come from the germline V gene. In nucleotides, the CDR3 is TGTGCCAATGTTCTGCGCTATGGCTACACCTTC. This translates into CANVLRYGYTF.

The rearrangement links TRBV5-1 to TRBJ1-2; D may be TRBD1 (5 bases). CDR1 and CDR2 (germline): SGHRS, YFSETQ. This CDR3 region has 14 residues. Trimming stripped 0 bases from V and 8 bases from J, with 14 bases between. Written as DNA, the CDR3 is TGCGCCAGCAGCTTGGAACAGGCGTCCTACGGCTACACCTTC. Translating it yields CASSLEQASYGYTF.

This clone was picked up one time. V is TRBV15 and J is TRBJ2-2; a possible D gene is TRBD2 (6 bases). Germline V gene sequence: CDR1 LNHNV, CDR2 YYDKDF (reference sequence). V was trimmed by 1 base and J by 7 bases, leaving 22 bases between them. CDR3 length: 18 amino acids. The CDR3: CATSRVWSGEVWGGELFF. CDR3 coding DNA: TGTGCCACCAGCAGAGTCTGGTCGGGAGAGGTTTGGGGCGGGGAGCTGTTTTTT.

In DNA, the CDR3 is TGTGCCAGCAGCCCCTATTGGTGGAGCACAGATACGCAGTATTTT. It yields the protein CASSPYWWSTDTQYF. The chain links TRBV7-8 to TRBJ2-3; D is uncertain. Germline values: CDR1 SGHVS, CDR2 FQNEAQ. The CDR3 is 15 residues long. V lost 5 bases, J lost 0 bases, and 12 bases lay in between.

V gene TRBV4-1 combines with J gene TRBJ2-7; 7 bases fit TRBD1. V lost 1 base to trimming and J lost 2 bases; unmatched junction nucleotides: 5. The CDR3 spans 15 residues. CDR1 MGHRA and CDR2 YSYEKL come from the germline V gene. CDR3 in DNA: TGCGCCAGCAGCCAAGGCCCTACAGGGGCCTACGAGCAGTACTTC. Translating it yields CASSQGPTGAYEQYF.

V and J are TRBV7-9 and TRBJ2-1; 10 bases fit TRBD2. V lost 5 bases and J lost 6; bases outside the gene matches: 16. The CDR3 is 18 residues long. Germline CDR1 reads SEHNR; CDR2 reads FQNEAQ (reference sequence). This CDR3 is CASSPGEREGPLGNEQFF. The CDR3 nucleotides are TGTGCCAGCAGCCCCGGGGAGCGGGAGGGCCCTCTGGGCAATGAGCAGTTCTTC.

The rearrangement joins TRBV5-1 to TRBJ1-6; TRBD1 matches at 7 bases. The trim removed 4 bases at V and 6 bases at J, leaving 7 bases unmatched. The CDR3 covers 15 residues. CDR1 is SGHRS and CDR2 is YFSETQ in the germline V gene. In nucleotides, the CDR3 is TGCGCCAGCAGCCGGGGACAGACATCTAATTCACCCCTCCACTTT. Amino acids: CASSRGQTSNSPLHF.

The chain couples TRBV4-1 to TRBJ1-1, with TRBD1 identical over 7 bases. Looked up from germline, CDR1 is MGHRA and CDR2 is YSYEKL. The CDR3 extends over 16 amino acids. V gave up 1 base and J gave up 0 bases; unmatched junction bases: 5. The DNA for the CDR3 is TGCGCCAGCAGCCAAGGACTACAGGGGATGAACACTGAAGCTTTCTTT. Translating it yields CASSQGLQGMNTEAFF.

This chain joins TRBV28 and TRBJ1-3, with no clear D. The V gene lost 4 bases and the J gene lost 6 bases, with 16 bases spanning the gap. The germline CDR1 and CDR2 sequences are MDHEN and SYDVKM. The CDR3 totals 15 residues. The CDR3 reads CASSSRSEGENTIYF. CDR3 coding DNA: TGTGCCAGCAGTTCGCGCTCAGAAGGAGAAAACACCATATATTTT.

The gene calls are TRBV28 and TRBJ1-2; a weak D match, TRBD1 (5 bases). The CDR3 is made up of 13 amino acids. Germline-derived CDR1 and CDR2 are MDHEN and SYDVKM. The V and J ends lost 2 bases and 3 bases respectively, with 7 bases between them. CDR3 in DNA: TGTGCCAGCAGTTTAAGGGACTACTATGGCTACACCTTC. Encoded protein: CASSLRDYYGYTF.

This chain links TRBV27 with TRBJ2-7; D gene ambiguous. Trimming removed 4 bases from V and 9 bases from J, with 13 bases in between. The CDR3 has 12 amino acids. Germline lookup yields CDR1 MNHEY and CDR2 SMNVEV (reference sequence). CDR3: CASSSPYERQYF. The CDR3 coding sequence is TGTGCCAGCAGTTCCCCCTACGAGCGGCAGTACTTC.

The chain combines TRBV2 with TRBJ1-2; D perhaps matches TRBD1 (6 bases). Germline assignment: CDR1 SNHLY and CDR2 FYNNEI. The CDR3 covers 12 residues. Trimming removed 10 bases from V and 6 bases from J, with 15 bases in between. The CDR3 loop is CATGALGDGYTF. The CDR3, as DNA: TGTGCCACAGGGGCGTTGGGCGATGGCTACACCTTC.

The genes are TRBV14 and TRBJ2-3, with 7 positions matching TRBD2. This CDR3 comprises 15 residues. The germline CDR1 and CDR2 sequences are SGHDN and FVKESK. V gave up 4 bases and J gave up 4 bases; unmatched junction bases: 8. The CDR3 coding sequence is TGTGCCAGCAGCCCCTCATGCGGGAGCCCAGATACGCAGTATTTT. Protein sequence: CASSPSCGSPDTQYF.

V gene TRBV27 combines with J gene TRBJ1-2; D possibly corresponds to TRBD1 (5 bases). Trimming took 5 bases from V and 4 from J, leaving 14 bases between them. Germline assignment: CDR1 MNHEY and CDR2 SMNVEV (reference sequence). CDR3 size: 14 residues. DNA of the CDR3: TGTGCCAGCAGTGCTATAGGGGTTCTCTATGGCTACACCTTC. It codes for CASSAIGVLYGYTF.

V is TRBV7-6 and J is TRBJ2-7; D unresolved. V shed 1 base and J shed 3 bases, with 10 bases lying between them. Germline CDR1 and CDR2: SGHVS and FNYEAQ. The CDR3 consists of 14 residues. CDR3 protein: CASSLESRDYEQYF. The CDR3 bases are TGTGCCAGCAGCTTAGAAAGCCGCGACTACGAGCAGTACTTC.

Points on this clone: This CDR3 is missing its conserved last phenylalanine or tryptophan, likely due to a read error. The DNA is left out, because the CDR3 cannot be placed on it with certainty; the CDR3 is given as TCRdb lists it. V gene TRBV21-1 combines with J gene TRBJ2-7; the table's D call TRBD2 went unverified against the DNA. TRBV21-1 is a documented pseudogene. The CDR3 comprises 10 residues, both ends counted. The CDR3 sequence: CASSNPSGRR.

This clone was detected only once. This chain connects TRBV28 to TRBJ1-2; unclear D gene. V was trimmed by 7 bases and J by 7 bases, leaving 13 bases between them. The CDR3 runs to 12 residues. CDR1 and CDR2 (germline): MDHEN, SYDVKM. This CDR3 reads CASKPRGGGYTF. Here the CDR3 DNA reads TGTGCCAGCAAACCCCGGGGTGGTGGCTACACCTTC.